This TCR beta chain stems from a study of CD8+ T cells in alopecia areata. Study findings and constraints: Clonality exceeded that of normal scalp in lesional scalp, most notably in alopecia totalis/universalis. Sequence data from scalp samples additionally include resident alphabeta T cells of normal skin.

cDNA reverse transcribed from extracted RNA served as the sequencing template. Method: immunoSEQ multiplex PCR; TCRdb's copy keeps in-frame clones and lacks some. The sample lists about 140,000 clones, roughly 46% seen once, with 0.8% to 1% in the top ten. This clone was recorded a few times. The antigen is not known. The ends were cut back, 8 bases at V and 0 bases at J, with 14 bases in the middle. The CDR3 loop spans 14 amino acids. The germline gives CDR1 MNHNS, CDR2 SASEGT. The receptor was derived from a human donor with alopecia areata. The material was CD4+ T cells sorted from blood, obtained at week 0. This chain uses TRBV6-1 with TRBJ2-7, with D possibly TRBD2 on 6 matching bases. This chain's CDR3 is CASLFGGSSYEQYF. CDR3 coding DNA: TGTGCCAGCCTCTTCGGGGGTAGCTCCTACGAGCAGTACTTC.